The 21 T cell receptor beta chains given below trace back to one sample, sequenced in a study of T cell repertoires in cytomegalovirus infection. TCRdb reanalysed the reads using MiXCR and keeps one entry per CDR3 protein. The table lists under 200,000 distinct CDR3 sequences, 20% to 25% of them singletons. These receptors have no known antigen. The sequencing used CD8+ T cells from cultured PBMCs, collected from culture after CMV antigen stimulation. These receptors came from a human donor in good health (CMV status not recorded). Some clones in this sample may be carry-over from other donors' samples.

As for this clonotype: The junction and the germline gene differ at one end; a read error may be behind it. This sequence joins TRBV6-5 and TRBJ1-3, with D possibly TRBD1 on 6 matching bases. This CDR3 has 15 residues. The germline gives CDR1 MNHEY, CDR2 SVGAGI. This CDR3 is CARRGRGLSGNTIYF. The CDR3 coding sequence is TGTGCCCGCAGGGGCCGGGGACTATCTGGAAACACCATATATTTT.

V usage is TRBV7-2 and J usage is TRBJ2-3, with D possibly matching TRBD2 (5 bases). Germline CDR1 and CDR2: SGHTA and FQGNSA. Deletions cut 2 bases from V and 4 bases from J, with 7 bases between. The CDR3 spans 13 residues. As DNA, the CDR3 is TGTGCCAGCAGCTTAAACGGGGCAGATACGCAGTATTTT. Translated, it gives CASSLNGADTQYF.

This clonotype has just a few counts. The chain uses TRBV29-1 and TRBJ1-2; 12 bases agree with TRBD1. V lost 2 bases to trimming and J lost 2 bases; unmatched junction nucleotides: 9. This CDR3 contains 17 residues. The germline CDR1 and CDR2 sequences are SQVTM and ANQGSEA. The DNA for the CDR3 is TGCAGCGTTGAAAATTGGGACAGGGGGCCGGGGAACTATGGCTACACCTTC. It specifies CSVENWDRGPGNYGYTF.

Regarding this clonotype: The CDR3 ends on some other residue instead of the conserved phenylalanine or tryptophan, so this is likely a read error. The V and J genes are TRBV12-3 or TRBV12-4 and TRBJ2-3, with 8 nucleotides matching TRBD2. The CDR3 is 15 amino acids. V dropped 3 bases and J dropped 2; count of bases not matched to a gene: 4. In DNA, the CDR3 is TGTGCCAGCAGTTTGCAGGGACTAGTCACAGATACGCAGTATTTA. It is translated as CASSLQGLVTDTQYL.

The V gene is TRBV7-2, the J gene TRBJ2-1; 7 bases map to TRBD2. Trimming removed 1 base from V and 10 bases from J; junction bases left unmatched: 7. The CDR3 has 14 amino acids. Germline loops: CDR1 SGHTA, CDR2 FQGNSA. CDR3 bases: TGTGCCAGCAGCTTAGGCTCCGGGGGGAGGGAGCAGTTCTTC. It translates to CASSLGSGGREQFF.

The chain recombines TRBV20-1 with TRBJ2-7, with TRBD1 matching over 7 bases. CDR3 size: 15 residues. Germline V CDR1 and CDR2: DFQATT, SNEGSKA (reference sequence). V shed 0 bases, J shed 2 bases, and the junction held 7 bases outside the gene matches. The CDR3 DNA reads as TGCAGTGCTAGAGAATCGGCAGGGACAGCCTACGAGCAGTACTTC. As protein: CSARESAGTAYEQYF.

The V call is TRBV4-2, the J call TRBJ2-3; 8 bases map to TRBD2. This CDR3 is 16 amino acids long. The J segment lost 2 bases and the V segment lost 4 bases, leaving 8 bases of the junction unmatched. CDR1 is LGHNA, CDR2 YNFKEQ, per germline. CDR3 DNA: TGTGCCAGCAGCCCAAAGCCGCGGGGGGTCACAGATACGCAGTATTTT. The encoded protein is CASSPKPRGVTDTQYF.

This clonotype was detected only a few times. The rearrangement joins TRBV28 to TRBJ1-6, with 9 bases aligning to TRBD1. In germline, CDR1 is MDHEN, CDR2 SYDVKM. The CDR3 is 16 residues long. V lost 2 bases and J lost 10; bases outside the gene matches: 9. The DNA of the CDR3 is TGTGCCAGCAGTTTAATAGTCGGGACAGGGCACTCACCCCTCCACTTT. Translated, it gives CASSLIVGTGHSPLHF.

The chain joins TRBV5-5 to TRBJ2-3, with D tentatively TRBD1 or TRBD2 (5 bases each). This CDR3 contains 15 residues. Germline V CDR1 and CDR2: SGHKS, YYEKEE (reference sequence). Trimming removed 4 bases from V and 2 bases from J, with 14 bases in between. CDR3 region: CASSQYGATTDTQYF. The CDR3 bases are TGTGCCAGCAGCCAATACGGGGCTACCACAGATACGCAGTATTTT.

This clonotype occurred a few times. This chain links TRBV19 with TRBJ1-4; possible D gene TRBD1, 5 bases. Trimming cost V 3 bases and J 0 bases, with 14 bases left between them. The germline V gene has CDR1 LNHDA and CDR2 SQIVND (reference sequence). There are 17 residues in the CDR3. Here the CDR3 DNA reads TGTGCCAGTAGTATTCCTCCGGGGACTGCAACTAATGAAAAACTGTTTTTT. It yields the protein CASSIPPGTATNEKLFF. The full variable domain, completed using reference TRBV19 and TRBJ1-4, is DGGITQSPKYLFRKEGQNVTLSCEQNLNHDAMYWYRQDPGQGLRLIYYSQIVNDFQKGDIAEGYSVSREKKESFPLTVTSAQKNPTAFYLCASSIPPGTATNEKLFFGSGTQLSVL.

This clonotype was detected a few times. V is TRBV6-5 and J is TRBJ2-1, with a tentative D call TRBD1 (5 bases). V dropped 2 bases and J dropped 0 bases, with 11 bases sitting between them. CDR1 and CDR2 (germline): MNHEY, SVGAGI. The CDR3 extends over 16 amino acids. CDR3 region: CASSYLQGSSYNEQFF. In DNA, the CDR3 is TGTGCCAGCAGTTACCTCCAGGGCAGCTCCTACAATGAGCAGTTCTTC.

This clonotype was seen a few times. The V call is TRBV7-3, the J call TRBJ2-3; 12 positions agree with TRBD2. CDR3 length: 18 residues. Per the germline V gene, CDR1 is SGHTA and CDR2 is FQGTGA. V dropped 5 bases and J dropped 0; count of bases not matched to a gene: 9. CDR3 residues: CASSPLGGLAGSTDTQYF. In nucleotides, the CDR3 is TGTGCCAGCAGCCCCCTCGGAGGACTAGCGGGGAGCACAGATACGCAGTATTTT.

This clonotype showed up just a few times. CDR3 sequence: CASLRDRGLGEQFF. The CDR3, as DNA: TGTGCCAGCCTCCGGGACAGGGGGCTCGGTGAGCAGTTCTTC. This sequence joins TRBV12-3 or TRBV12-4 and TRBJ2-1; 12 bases align to TRBD1. Trimming removed 8 bases from V and 9 bases from J; junction bases left unmatched: 8. This CDR3 contains 14 residues.

This clonotype was detected only a few times. The chain carries TRBV7-2 and TRBJ1-1; D not certain. Germline loops: CDR1 SGHTA, CDR2 FQGNSA. The CDR3 is 15 amino acids. The ends were cut back, 5 bases at V and 0 bases at J, with 13 bases in the middle. The CDR3 sequence is CASSPARTLNTEAFF. The DNA of the CDR3 is TGTGCCAGCAGCCCCGCCCGGACTCTGAACACTGAAGCTTTCTTT.

The V and J genes are TRBV7-2 and TRBJ1-6; D remains unclear. The germline V gene encodes CDR1 SGHTA and CDR2 FQGNSA. Trimming took off 4 bases at V and 6 bases at J, with 13 bases between the two ends. This CDR3 has 15 residues. This CDR3 is CASSSIAGFNSPLHF. The DNA for the CDR3 is TGTGCCAGCAGCTCCATCGCGGGGTTTAATTCACCCCTCCACTTT.

The rearrangement links TRBV7-9 to TRBJ2-1; no definite D call. The germline V gene has CDR1 SEHNR and CDR2 FQNEAQ (reference sequence). The CDR3 spans 12 residues. The germline V and J ends were trimmed by 5 bases and 8 bases, with 10 bases remaining between them. The CDR3 region has the DNA TGTGCCAGCAGCCTAGGGTGGGATGAGCAGTTCTTC. Protein product: CASSLGWDEQFF.

The chain uses TRBV29-1 and TRBJ1-1; 8 bases align to TRBD1. The V and J ends lost 6 bases and 4 bases, in that order; junction bases with no gene match: 4. The CDR3 length is 12 residues. Germline CDR1 reads SQVTM; CDR2 reads ANQGSEA. For the CDR3, the DNA is TGCAGCGTCCTGACAGGGGCCACTGAAGCTTTCTTT. This gives the protein CSVLTGATEAFF.

The chain combines TRBV4-2 with TRBJ2-7; no firm D call. The CDR3 consists of 14 residues. V gave up 0 bases and J gave up 3 bases, with 9 bases separating them. CDR1 and CDR2 (germline): LGHNA, YNFKEQ. CDR3 region: CASSQDSNGYEQYF. Here the CDR3 DNA reads TGTGCCAGCAGCCAAGATTCGAATGGCTACGAGCAGTACTTC.

This chain connects TRBV7-2 to TRBJ2-7; a possible D gene is TRBD2 (6 bases). Trimming cost V 0 bases and J 1 base, with 13 bases left between them. The CDR3 runs to 16 residues. Germline V lookup: CDR1 SGHTA, CDR2 FQGNSA. The CDR3 region is CASSLALGLGSYEQYF. In DNA, the CDR3 is TGTGCCAGCAGCTTAGCTCTGGGACTCGGTTCCTACGAGCAGTACTTC.

This clonotype was counted a few times. The CDR3 DNA is TGTGCCAGCACCACAGGGGAAGGGGATGAAAAACTGTTTTTT. Translated, it gives CASTTGEGDEKLFF. The V gene is TRBV7-8, the J gene TRBJ1-4, with TRBD1 matching over 7 bases. CDR1 and CDR2 (germline): SGHVS, FQNEAQ. V shed 7 bases, J shed 6 bases, and the junction held 8 bases outside the gene matches. The length of the CDR3 is 14 residues. Combining the CDR3 with reference TRBV7-8 and TRBJ1-4 gives the whole variable domain GAGVSQSPRYKVAKRGQDVALRCDPISGHVSLFWYQQALGQGPEFLTYFQNEAQLDKSGLPSDRFFAERPEGSVSTLKIQRTQQEDSAVYLCASTTGEGDEKLFFGSGTQLSVL.

This clonotype was seen a few times. This chain links TRBV6-2 or TRBV6-3 with TRBJ2-2, with TRBD2 matching 8 bases. The CDR3 totals 17 residues. Germline CDR1 and CDR2: MNHEY and SVGEGT. V trimming: 5 bases; J trimming: 3 bases; junction bases outside the gene matches: 11. In DNA, the CDR3 is TGTGCCAGCAGTCAGTCTCGGGGGGGCCTTTACACCGGGGAGCTGTTTTTT. Its translation: CASSQSRGGLYTGELFF.